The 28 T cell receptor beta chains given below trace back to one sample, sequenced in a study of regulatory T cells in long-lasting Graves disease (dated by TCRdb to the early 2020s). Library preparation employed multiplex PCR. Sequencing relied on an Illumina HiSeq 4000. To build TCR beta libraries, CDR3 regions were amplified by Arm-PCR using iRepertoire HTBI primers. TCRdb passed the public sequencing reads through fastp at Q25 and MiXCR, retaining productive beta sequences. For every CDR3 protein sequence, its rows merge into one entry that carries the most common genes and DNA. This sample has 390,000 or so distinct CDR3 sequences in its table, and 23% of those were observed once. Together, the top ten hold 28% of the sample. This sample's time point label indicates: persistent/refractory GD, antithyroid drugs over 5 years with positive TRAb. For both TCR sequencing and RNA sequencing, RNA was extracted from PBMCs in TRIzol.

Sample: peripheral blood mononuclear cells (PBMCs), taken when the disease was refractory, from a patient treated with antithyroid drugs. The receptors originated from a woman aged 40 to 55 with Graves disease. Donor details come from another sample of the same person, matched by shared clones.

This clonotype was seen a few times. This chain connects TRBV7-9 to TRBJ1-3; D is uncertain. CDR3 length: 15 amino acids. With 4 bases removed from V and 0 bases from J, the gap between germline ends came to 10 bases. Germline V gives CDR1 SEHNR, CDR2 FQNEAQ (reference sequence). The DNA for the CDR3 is TGTGCCAGCAGCTCTACCATCAGCTCTGGAAACACCATATATTTT. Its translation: CASSSTISSGNTIYF.

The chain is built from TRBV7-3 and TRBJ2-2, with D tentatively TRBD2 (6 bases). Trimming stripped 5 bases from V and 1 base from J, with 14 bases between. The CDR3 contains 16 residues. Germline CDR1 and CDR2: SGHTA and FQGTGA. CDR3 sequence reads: CASSQRTGRNTGELFF. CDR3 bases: TGTGCCAGCAGCCAGCGGACCGGGAGGAACACCGGGGAGCTGTTTTTT.

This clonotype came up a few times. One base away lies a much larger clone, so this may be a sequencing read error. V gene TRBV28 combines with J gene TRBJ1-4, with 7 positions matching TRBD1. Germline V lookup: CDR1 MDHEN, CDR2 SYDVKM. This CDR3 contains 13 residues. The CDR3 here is CASKRQGGEKLVF. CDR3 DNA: TGTGCCAGCAAGAGACAGGGAGGTGAAAAACTGGTTTTT.

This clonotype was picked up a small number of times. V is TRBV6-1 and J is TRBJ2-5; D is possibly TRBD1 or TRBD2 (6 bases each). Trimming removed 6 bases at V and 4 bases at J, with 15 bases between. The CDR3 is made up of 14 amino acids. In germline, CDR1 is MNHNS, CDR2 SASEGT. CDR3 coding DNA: TGTGCCAGCAGGGGGGGCCACATATCAGAGACCCAGTACTTC. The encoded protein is CASRGGHISETQYF.

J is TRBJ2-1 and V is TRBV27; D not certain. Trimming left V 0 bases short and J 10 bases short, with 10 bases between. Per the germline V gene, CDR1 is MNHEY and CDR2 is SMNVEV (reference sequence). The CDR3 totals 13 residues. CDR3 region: CASSLSFGAEQFF. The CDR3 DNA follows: TGTGCCAGCAGTTTATCGTTTGGCGCAGAGCAGTTCTTC.

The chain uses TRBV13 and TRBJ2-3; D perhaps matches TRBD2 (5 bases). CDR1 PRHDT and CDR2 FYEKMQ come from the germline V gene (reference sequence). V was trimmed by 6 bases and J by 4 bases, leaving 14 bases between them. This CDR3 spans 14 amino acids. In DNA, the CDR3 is TGTGCCAGCAGTCCCACTAGTTTGTCAGATACGCAGTATTTT. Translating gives CASSPTSLSDTQYF. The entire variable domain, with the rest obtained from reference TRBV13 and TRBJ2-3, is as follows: AAGVIQSPRHLIKEKRETATLKCYPIPRHDTVYWYQQGPGQDPQFLISFYEKMQSDKGSIPDRFSAQQFSDYHSELNMSSLELGDSALYFCASSPTSLSDTQYFGPGTRLTVL.

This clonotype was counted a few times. In DNA, the CDR3 is TGTGCCAGCAGTGAAGAATGGAATGAGCAGTTCTTC. This encodes CASSEEWNEQFF. The gene calls are TRBV2 and TRBJ2-1; no clear D gene. CDR1 and CDR2 from the germline V gene are SNHLY and FYNNEI. The CDR3 is 12 amino acids. V was clipped by 1 base and J by 7 bases, with 5 bases between them.

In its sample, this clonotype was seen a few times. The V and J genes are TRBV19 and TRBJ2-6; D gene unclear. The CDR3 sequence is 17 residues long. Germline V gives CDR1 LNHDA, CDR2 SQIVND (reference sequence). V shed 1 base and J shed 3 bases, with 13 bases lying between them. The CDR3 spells CASSIGPGTLGANVLTF. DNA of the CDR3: TGTGCCAGTAGTATAGGCCCGGGTACGCTTGGGGCCAACGTCCTGACTTTC.

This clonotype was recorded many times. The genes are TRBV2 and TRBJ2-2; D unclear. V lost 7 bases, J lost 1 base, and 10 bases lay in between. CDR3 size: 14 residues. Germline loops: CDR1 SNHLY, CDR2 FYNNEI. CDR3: CASIGVMNTGELFF. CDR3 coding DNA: TGTGCCAGCATTGGAGTTATGAACACCGGGGAGCTGTTTTTT.

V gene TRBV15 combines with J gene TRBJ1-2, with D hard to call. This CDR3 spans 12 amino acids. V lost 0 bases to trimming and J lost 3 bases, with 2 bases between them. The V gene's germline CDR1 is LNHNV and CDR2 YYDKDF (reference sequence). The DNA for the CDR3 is TGTGCCACCAGCAGAGATTACTATGGCTACACCTTC. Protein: CATSRDYYGYTF.

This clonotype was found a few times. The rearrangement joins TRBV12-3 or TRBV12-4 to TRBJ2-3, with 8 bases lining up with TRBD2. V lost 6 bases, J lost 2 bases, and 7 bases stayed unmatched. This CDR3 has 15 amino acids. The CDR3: CASRDTSGYTDTQYF. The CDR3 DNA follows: TGTGCCAGCAGGGACACTAGCGGATACACAGATACGCAGTATTTT.

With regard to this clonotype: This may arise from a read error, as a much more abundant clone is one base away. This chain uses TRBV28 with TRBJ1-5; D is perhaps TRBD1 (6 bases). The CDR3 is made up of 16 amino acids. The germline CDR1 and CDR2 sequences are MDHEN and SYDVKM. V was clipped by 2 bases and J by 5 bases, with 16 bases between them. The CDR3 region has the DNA TGTGCCAGCAGTTTACGCCCTTGGGGGCGAGATCAGCCCCAGCATTTT. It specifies CASSLRPWGRDQPQHF.

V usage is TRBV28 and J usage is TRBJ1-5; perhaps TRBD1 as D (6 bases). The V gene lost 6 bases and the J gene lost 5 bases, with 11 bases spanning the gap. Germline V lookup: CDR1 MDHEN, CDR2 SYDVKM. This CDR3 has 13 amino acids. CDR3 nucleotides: TGTGCCAGCAGCGGGGGGCCAGATCAGCCCCAGCATTTT. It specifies CASSGGPDQPQHF.

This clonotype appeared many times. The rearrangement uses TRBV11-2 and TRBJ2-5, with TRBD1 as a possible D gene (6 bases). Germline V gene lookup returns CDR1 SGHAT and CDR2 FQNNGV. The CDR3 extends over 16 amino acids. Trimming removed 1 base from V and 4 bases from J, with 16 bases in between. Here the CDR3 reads CASSLGSMGALETQYF. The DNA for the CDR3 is TGTGCCAGCAGCTTAGGCTCTATGGGGGCTTTAGAGACCCAGTACTTC. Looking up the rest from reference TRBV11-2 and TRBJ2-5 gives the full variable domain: EAGVAQSPRYKIIEKRQSVAFWCNPISGHATLYWYQQILGQGPKLLIQFQNNGVVDDSQLPKDRFSAERLKGVDSTLKIQPAKLEDSAVYLCASSLGSMGALETQYFGPGTRLLVL.

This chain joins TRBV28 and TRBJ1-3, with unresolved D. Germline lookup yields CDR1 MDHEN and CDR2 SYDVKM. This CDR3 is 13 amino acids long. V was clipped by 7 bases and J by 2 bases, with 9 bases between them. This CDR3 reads CASKRLAGNTIYF. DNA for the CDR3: TGTGCCAGCAAAAGGCTAGCTGGAAACACCATATATTTT.

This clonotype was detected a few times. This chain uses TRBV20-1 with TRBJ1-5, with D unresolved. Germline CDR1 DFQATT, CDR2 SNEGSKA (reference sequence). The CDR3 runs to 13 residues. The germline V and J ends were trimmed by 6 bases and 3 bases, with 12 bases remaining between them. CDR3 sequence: CSAGLDPNQPQHF. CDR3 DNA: TGCAGTGCGGGATTGGACCCCAATCAGCCCCAGCATTTT.

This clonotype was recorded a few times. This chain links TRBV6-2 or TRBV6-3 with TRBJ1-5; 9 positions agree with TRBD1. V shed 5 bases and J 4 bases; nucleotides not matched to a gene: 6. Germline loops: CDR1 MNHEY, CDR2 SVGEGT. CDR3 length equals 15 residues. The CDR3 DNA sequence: TGTGCCAGCAGTACGGGGACAGGGACAAATCAGCCCCAGCATTTT. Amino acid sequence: CASSTGTGTNQPQHF.

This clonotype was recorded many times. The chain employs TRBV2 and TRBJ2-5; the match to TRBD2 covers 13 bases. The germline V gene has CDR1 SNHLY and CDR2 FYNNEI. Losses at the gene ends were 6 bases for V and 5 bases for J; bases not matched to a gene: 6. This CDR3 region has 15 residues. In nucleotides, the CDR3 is TGTGCCAGCAGGGAGACTAGCGGGAGGTGGGAGACCCAGTACTTC. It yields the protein CASRETSGRWETQYF.

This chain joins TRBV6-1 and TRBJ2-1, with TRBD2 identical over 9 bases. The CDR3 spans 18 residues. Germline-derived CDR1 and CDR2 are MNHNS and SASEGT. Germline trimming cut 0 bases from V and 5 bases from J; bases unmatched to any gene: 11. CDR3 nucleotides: TGTGCCAGCAGTGAAGCGATAGCGGGAGCCCCGCCTAACAATGAGCAGTTCTTC. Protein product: CASSEAIAGAPPNNEQFF.

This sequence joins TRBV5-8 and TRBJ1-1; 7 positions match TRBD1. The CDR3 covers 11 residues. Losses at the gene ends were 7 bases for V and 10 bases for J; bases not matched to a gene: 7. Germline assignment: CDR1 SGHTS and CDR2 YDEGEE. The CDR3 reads CASEGAGRAFF. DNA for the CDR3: TGTGCCAGCGAGGGGGCAGGGAGAGCTTTCTTT.

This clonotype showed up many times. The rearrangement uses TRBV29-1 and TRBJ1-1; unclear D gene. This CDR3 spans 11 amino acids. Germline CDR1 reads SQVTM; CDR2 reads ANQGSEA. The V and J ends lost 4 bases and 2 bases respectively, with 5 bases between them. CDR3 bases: TGCAGCGTTGCTACTAACACTGAAGCTTTCTTT. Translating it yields CSVATNTEAFF.

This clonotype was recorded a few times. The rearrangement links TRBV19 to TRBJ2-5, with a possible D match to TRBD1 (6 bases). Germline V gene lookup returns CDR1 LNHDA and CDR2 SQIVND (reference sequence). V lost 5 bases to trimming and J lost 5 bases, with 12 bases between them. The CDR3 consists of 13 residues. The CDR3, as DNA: TGTGCCAGTAGTCAACAGGGAGCGGAGACCCAGTACTTC. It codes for CASSQQGAETQYF.

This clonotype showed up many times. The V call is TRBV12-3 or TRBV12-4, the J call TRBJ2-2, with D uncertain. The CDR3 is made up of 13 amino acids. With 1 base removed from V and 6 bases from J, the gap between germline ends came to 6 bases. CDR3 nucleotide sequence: TGTGCCAGCAGTTTAGTCGGCTCCGGGGAGCTGTTTTTT. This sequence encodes CASSLVGSGELFF.

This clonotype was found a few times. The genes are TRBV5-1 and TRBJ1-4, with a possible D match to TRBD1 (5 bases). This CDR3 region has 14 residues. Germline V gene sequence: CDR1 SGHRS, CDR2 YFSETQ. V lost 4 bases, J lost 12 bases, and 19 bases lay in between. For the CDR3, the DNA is TGCGCCAGCAGCCCCCTCGGAGGGCAGGGCCAACTGTTTTTT. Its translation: CASSPLGGQGQLFF.

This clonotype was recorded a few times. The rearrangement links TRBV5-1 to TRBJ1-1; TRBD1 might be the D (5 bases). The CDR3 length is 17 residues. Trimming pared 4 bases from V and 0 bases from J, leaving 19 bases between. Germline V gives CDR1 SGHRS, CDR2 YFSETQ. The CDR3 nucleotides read TGCGCCAGCAGCCCGTCACGACAGTCCCTAATGAACACTGAAGCTTTCTTT. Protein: CASSPSRQSLMNTEAFF.

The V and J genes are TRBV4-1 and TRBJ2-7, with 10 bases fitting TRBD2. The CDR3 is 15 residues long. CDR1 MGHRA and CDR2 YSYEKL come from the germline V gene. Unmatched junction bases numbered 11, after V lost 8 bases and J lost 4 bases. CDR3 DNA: TGCGCCAGCGGCTCGAACATAGCGGGAGGATACGAGCAGTACTTC. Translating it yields CASGSNIAGGYEQYF.

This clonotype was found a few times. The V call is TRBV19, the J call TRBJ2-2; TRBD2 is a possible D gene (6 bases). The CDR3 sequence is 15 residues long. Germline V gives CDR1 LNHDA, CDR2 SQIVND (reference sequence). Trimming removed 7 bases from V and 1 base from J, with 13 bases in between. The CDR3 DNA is TGTGCCAGTAAAGGCAGGCGGGAGAACACCGGGGAGCTGTTTTTT. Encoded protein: CASKGRRENTGELFF.

CDR3 in amino acids: CASSSSVGLGYF. The CDR3 DNA reads as TGTGCCAGCAGTTCCTCCGTAGGTTTGGGGTACTTC. The chain uses TRBV28 and TRBJ2-7, with unresolved D. CDR3 length equals 12 residues. V gave up 4 bases and J gave up 12 bases, with 16 bases separating them. CDR1 is MDHEN, CDR2 SYDVKM, per germline.